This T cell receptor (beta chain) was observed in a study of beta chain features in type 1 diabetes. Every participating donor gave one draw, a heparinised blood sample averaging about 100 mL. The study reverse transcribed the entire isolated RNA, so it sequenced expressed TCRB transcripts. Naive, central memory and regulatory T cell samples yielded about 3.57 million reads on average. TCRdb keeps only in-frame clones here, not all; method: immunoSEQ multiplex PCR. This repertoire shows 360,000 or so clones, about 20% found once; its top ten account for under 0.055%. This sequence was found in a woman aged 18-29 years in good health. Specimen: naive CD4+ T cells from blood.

CDR3 sequence reads: CAWSRGTVNTEAFF. CDR3 sequence (DNA): TGTGCCTGGAGTAGAGGGACAGTGAACACTGAAGCTTTCTTT. The rearrangement uses TRBV30 and TRBJ1-1; 7 nucleotides align to TRBD1. Per the germline V gene, CDR1 is GTSNPN and CDR2 is SVGIG (reference sequence). The CDR3 totals 14 residues. Trimming took 2 bases from V and 0 from J; bases not matched to a gene: 3.